A single T cell receptor beta chain is shown here with its context. Its antigen is not known. V dropped 3 bases and J dropped 6 bases, with 6 bases sitting between them. The CDR3 runs 11 residues. From germline, CDR1 is SGHAT and CDR2 FQDESV (reference sequence). The PCR was carried out with 60 Vbeta primers and 13 Jbeta primers. Profiling relied on immunoSEQ multiplex PCR, and the TCRdb table lists in-frame clones only, not all of them. This table holds about 50,000 clones, 60% to 80% found once. These data come from a study of cytomegalovirus exposure and HLA in healthy donors. Overall study findings and caveats: In a later analysis, specific HLA alleles were associated with 15,000 to 20,000 TCR beta sequences at a 0.05 false discovery rate. Later, an analysis found that common viral pathogens appeared to be linked with several of the most significant clusters. CMV serostatus was the only recorded immune exposure for donors. Sequencing depth across donors, presence/absence analyses assumed, was roughly uniform.

V gene TRBV11-1 combines with J gene TRBJ2-7; D is perhaps TRBD2 (5 bases). Sequencing was carried out using PBMCs. This sequence originates from a middle-aged woman in good health and CMV-seropositive. CDR3 nucleotide sequence: TGTGCCAGCAGCTTCGGGGTCGAGCAGTACTTC. This encodes CASSFGVEQYF.